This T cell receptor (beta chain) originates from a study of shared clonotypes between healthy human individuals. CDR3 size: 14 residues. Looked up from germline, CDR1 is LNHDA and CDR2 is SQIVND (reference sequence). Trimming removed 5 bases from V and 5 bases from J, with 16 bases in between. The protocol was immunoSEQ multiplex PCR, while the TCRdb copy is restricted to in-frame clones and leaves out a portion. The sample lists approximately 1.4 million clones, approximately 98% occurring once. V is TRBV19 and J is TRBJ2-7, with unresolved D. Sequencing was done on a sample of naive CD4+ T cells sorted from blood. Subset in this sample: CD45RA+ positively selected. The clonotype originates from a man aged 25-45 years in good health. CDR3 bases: TGTGCCAGTAGTGTGGGCCTCCTGTCCCACGAGCAGTACTTC. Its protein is CASSVGLLSHEQYF.